A selection of T cell receptor beta chains follows, all from one sample in a study of blood T cell repertoires in COVID-19. Sequencing was performed with immunoSEQ multiplex PCR; in TCRdb, only in-frame clones are kept and a portion is missing. This sample has 210,000 or so clones, with just under 85% found just once. The source material was peripheral blood. The origin of the receptors is a woman aged 70-85 years with active or convalescent COVID-19. The CDR3 runs from the conserved cysteine through the conserved F or W. The D gene is left open where the match is weak. Expanded clones are given a class, and other clones once, few, many or no size at all.

size: -; V: TRBV9; J: TRBJ2-5; D: -; CDR3: CASSVATGWVGAQYF; DNA: TGTGCCAGCAGCGTAGCTACCGGGTGGGTCGGGGCCCAGTACTTC
size: -; V: TRBV5-4; J: TRBJ1-6; D: -; CDR3: CASSPSPGRVTSPLHF; DNA: TGTGCCAGCAGCCCGAGCCCCGGCAGGGTAACCTCACCCCTCCACTTT
size: -; V: TRBV7-2; J: TRBJ2-7; D: TRBD2; CDR3: CASSLGLALYEQYF; DNA: TGTGCCAGCAGCTTAGGACTAGCTCTCTACGAGCAGTACTTC
size: -; V: TRBV5-5; J: TRBJ1-3; D: TRBD1; CDR3: CASSLDGQGRNTIYF; DNA: TGTGCCAGCAGCTTGGACGGACAGGGAAGAAACACCATATATTTT
size: -; V: TRBV28; J: TRBJ2-3; D: -; CDR3: CASSLEPRTDTQYF; DNA: TGTGCCAGCAGTCTAGAACCCCGCACAGATACGCAGTATTTT
size: -; V: TRBV3-1/TRBV3-2; J: TRBJ1-1; D: TRBD1; CDR3: CASSPGTGGSDTEAFF; DNA: TGTGCCAGCAGCCCGGGGACAGGGGGTTCGGACACTGAAGCTTTCTTT
size: -; V: TRBV7-9; J: TRBJ2-3; D: TRBD2; CDR3: CASSLDSGRAKHTDTQYF; DNA: TGTGCCAGCAGCTTAGATAGCGGGAGGGCCAAACACACAGATACGCAGTATTTT
size: few; V: TRBV2; J: TRBJ1-6; D: -; CDR3: CASSVLLVNSPLHF; DNA: TGTGCCAGCAGTGTGTTGTTAGTTAATTCACCCCTCCACTTT
size: -; V: TRBV19; J: TRBJ1-1; D: TRBD1; CDR3: CASSTLQGSTEAFF; DNA: TGTGCCAGTAGTACCCTACAGGGGAGCACTGAAGCTTTCTTT
size: -; V: TRBV7-2; J: TRBJ2-2; D: -; CDR3: CASRSTSTGELFF; DNA: TGTGCCAGCAGATCTACCTCCACCGGGGAGCTGTTTTTT
size: -; V: TRBV24-1; J: TRBJ2-5; D: -; CDR3: CATSDPEGEGQETQYF; DNA: TGTGCCACCAGTGATCCTGAGGGGGAGGGCCAAGAGACCCAGTACTTC
size: once; V: TRBV28; J: TRBJ2-7; D: -; CDR3: CASSYRSYEQYF; DNA: TGTGCCAGCAGTTACAGGTCCTACGAGCAGTACTTC
size: once; V: TRBV6-5; J: TRBJ1-2; D: -; CDR3: CASSSGLSGGYTF; DNA: TGTGCCAGCAGTTCCGGCCTTTCGGGAGGCTACACCTTC
size: -; V: TRBV28; J: TRBJ2-1; D: -; CDR3: CASTRRYNEQFF; DNA: TGTGCCAGCACGAGGAGATACAATGAGCAGTTCTTC
size: -; V: TRBV5-1; J: TRBJ2-1; D: -; CDR3: CASSFRGTYNEQFF; DNA: TGCGCCAGCAGCTTTAGGGGGACGTACAATGAGCAGTTCTTC
size: -; V: TRBV12-3/TRBV12-4; J: TRBJ2-7; D: TRBD1; CDR3: CASRLGQGGEQYF; DNA: TGTGCCAGCAGACTTGGACAGGGTGGCGAGCAGTACTTC
size: -; V: TRBV3-1/TRBV3-2; J: TRBJ2-3; D: TRBD2; CDR3: CASSQDRGGAGSDTQYF; DNA: TGTGCCAGCAGCCAAGATCGTGGGGGAGCGGGATCCGATACGCAGTATTTT
size: -; V: TRBV29-1; J: TRBJ1-2; D: TRBD1; CDR3: CSVAGQGRYGYTF; DNA: TGCAGCGTAGCCGGACAGGGGAGATATGGCTACACCTTC
size: -; V: TRBV19; J: TRBJ2-2; D: -; CDR3: CASSIPASPRGGELFF; DNA: TGTGCCAGTAGTATCCCCGCTAGCCCACGGGGCGGGGAGCTGTTTTTT
size: -; V: TRBV6-1; J: TRBJ2-1; D: TRBD1; CDR3: CASSERTTGGSSYNEQFF; DNA: TGTGCCAGCAGTGAACGCACGACAGGGGGCAGTTCCTACAATGAGCAGTTCTTC
size: once; V: TRBV25-1; J: TRBJ1-6; D: -; CDR3: CASSQGTVSPLHF; DNA: TGTGCCAGCAGTCAGGGTACGGTGTCACCCCTCCACTTT
size: -; V: TRBV2; J: TRBJ2-7; D: -; CDR3: CASSEARLSEQYF; DNA: TGTGCCAGCAGTGAAGCGCGGCTTTCGGAGCAGTACTTC
size: -; V: TRBV12-3/TRBV12-4; J: TRBJ2-1; D: TRBD1; CDR3: CASSRQGPNEQFF; DNA: TGTGCCAGCAGTCGACAGGGGCCGAATGAGCAGTTCTTC
size: many; V: TRBV5-1; J: TRBJ2-7; D: TRBD2; CDR3: CASSRTSGRARYEQYF; DNA: TGCGCCAGCAGCCGAACTAGCGGGAGGGCCCGGTACGAGCAGTACTTC
size: -; V: TRBV11-2; J: TRBJ1-2; D: -; CDR3: CASSLVGANGYTF; DNA: TGTGCCAGCAGCTTAGTGGGCGCGAATGGCTACACCTTC
size: -; V: TRBV18; J: TRBJ2-1; D: -; CDR3: CASSPAGLNNEQFF; DNA: TGTGCCAGCTCCCCCGCGGGATTAAACAATGAGCAGTTCTTC
size: -; V: TRBV28; J: TRBJ2-3; D: TRBD2; CDR3: CASSLGTSYTDTQYF; DNA: TGTGCCAGCAGTTTAGGGACTAGCTACACAGATACGCAGTATTTT
size: -; V: TRBV20-1; J: TRBJ2-2; D: TRBD1; CDR3: CSASRDSPNTGELFF; DNA: TGCAGTGCTAGTCGGGACAGCCCGAACACCGGGGAGCTGTTTTTT
size: -; V: TRBV28; J: TRBJ2-1; D: TRBD2; CDR3: CASTSPLAGGNEQFF; DNA: TGTGCCAGCACGTCCCCCTTGGCGGGAGGCAATGAGCAGTTCTTC
size: once; V: TRBV6-2/TRBV6-3; J: TRBJ2-1; D: -; CDR3: CASSYSRYNEQFF; DNA: TGTGCCAGCAGTTACTCCAGATACAATGAGCAGTTCTTC
size: -; V: TRBV29-1; J: TRBJ2-7; D: TRBD2; CDR3: CSVVRTSGSYEQYF; DNA: TGCAGCGTCGTTCGGACTAGCGGGAGCTACGAGCAGTACTTC
size: -; V: TRBV7-9; J: TRBJ2-7; D: -; CDR3: CASSRPGSYEQYF; DNA: TGTGCCAGCAGCCGACCGGGTTCCTACGAGCAGTACTTC
size: few; V: TRBV6-5; J: TRBJ1-1; D: TRBD1; CDR3: CASGRQGAAFF; DNA: TGTGCCAGCGGAAGACAGGGAGCGGCTTTCTTT
size: -; V: TRBV18; J: TRBJ1-1; D: TRBD1; CDR3: CASSSTGTGGSTEAFF; DNA: TGTGCCAGCTCATCGACCGGGACAGGGGGGTCGACTGAAGCTTTCTTT
size: -; V: TRBV5-8; J: TRBJ2-1; D: TRBD2; CDR3: CASTPGTSVDNEQFF; DNA: TGTGCCAGCACCCCCGGGACTAGCGTCGACAATGAGCAGTTCTTC
size: -; V: TRBV4-2; J: TRBJ2-3; D: TRBD2; CDR3: CASSPGLAGPTDTQYF; DNA: TGTGCCAGCAGCCCAGGACTAGCGGGACCCACAGATACGCAGTATTTT
size: -; V: TRBV5-1; J: TRBJ2-1; D: TRBD2; CDR3: CASRGLAVYNEQFF; DNA: TGCGCCAGCAGGGGACTAGCGGTGTACAATGAGCAGTTCTTC
size: -; V: TRBV24-1; J: TRBJ2-1; D: TRBD2; CDR3: CATSEPASGNEQFF; DNA: TGTGCCACCAGTGAGCCGGCTAGCGGCAATGAGCAGTTCTTC
size: -; V: TRBV14; J: TRBJ2-7; D: TRBD1; CDR3: CASSSRDSRTHYEQYF; DNA: TGTGCCAGCAGCTCCCGGGACAGTCGTACGCACTACGAGCAGTACTTC
size: -; V: TRBV21-1; J: TRBJ2-1; D: -; CDR3: CASAANQRERISYNEQFF; DNA: TGTGCCAGCGCAGCAAACCAGCGGGAGAGGATATCCTACAATGAGCAGTTCTTC
size: -; V: TRBV7-2; J: TRBJ2-1; D: TRBD2; CDR3: CASSLGATSGLDEQFF; DNA: TGTGCCAGCAGCTTAGGGGCTACTAGCGGCCTCGATGAGCAGTTCTTC
size: -; V: TRBV5-1; J: TRBJ1-1; D: -; CDR3: CASSLNYPIGGNTEAFF; DNA: TGCGCCAGCAGCTTGAATTACCCCATTGGCGGGAACACTGAAGCTTTCTTT
size: -; V: TRBV18; J: TRBJ2-5; D: -; CDR3: CASSPPILQGIETQYF; DNA: TGTGCCAGCTCACCACCGATTTTGCAGGGGATAGAGACCCAGTACTTC
size: -; V: TRBV27; J: TRBJ1-1; D: -; CDR3: CASSLRHRNTEAFF; DNA: TGTGCCAGCAGTTTGAGACATAGGAACACTGAAGCTTTCTTT
size: once; V: TRBV9; J: TRBJ2-1; D: -; CDR3: CASSAPNNEQFF; DNA: TGTGCCAGCAGCGCCCCAAACAATGAGCAGTTCTTC
size: -; V: TRBV6-6; J: TRBJ1-2; D: -; CDR3: CASSPKGGSNYGYTF; DNA: TGTGCCAGCAGTCCCAAAGGAGGATCTAACTATGGCTACACCTTC
size: -; V: TRBV9; J: TRBJ2-7; D: TRBD1; CDR3: CASSSGQVSYEQYF; DNA: TGTGCCAGCAGCTCAGGACAGGTCTCCTACGAGCAGTACTTC
size: -; V: TRBV21-1; J: TRBJ1-1; D: -; CDR3: CASSKAMVGTGTANSTEAFF; DNA: -
size: once; V: TRBV30; J: TRBJ2-1; D: -; CDR3: CAWSTRVRQFF; DNA: TGTGCCTGGAGTACCCGGGTTAGGCAGTTCTTC
size: -; V: TRBV28; J: TRBJ2-7; D: TRBD2; CDR3: CASSPNLLTSASYEQYF; DNA: TGTGCCAGCAGCCCAAACCTCCTTACTAGCGCTTCCTACGAGCAGTACTTC
size: -; V: TRBV19; J: TRBJ1-2; D: -; CDR3: CASSMGRAIYYGYTF; DNA: TGTGCCAGTAGTATGGGCAGGGCAATCTACTATGGCTACACCTTC
size: few; V: TRBV3-1/TRBV3-2; J: TRBJ2-4; D: TRBD2; CDR3: CASSQLAGGRAKNIQYF; DNA: TGTGCCAGCAGCCAACTAGCGGGAGGGCGAGCCAAAAACATTCAGTACTTC
size: -; V: TRBV18; J: TRBJ2-5; D: TRBD2; CDR3: CASSPRISGRGMGETQYF; DNA: TGTGCCAGCTCACCAAGAATTAGCGGGAGAGGAATGGGGGAGACCCAGTACTTC
size: once; V: TRBV29-1; J: TRBJ2-7; D: -; CDR3: CSVAPHDRRGGEQYF; DNA: TGCAGCGTTGCCCCTCACGACAGGCGTGGAGGCGAGCAGTACTTC
size: few; V: TRBV5-1; J: TRBJ2-2; D: -; CDR3: CASSLNRETGELFF; DNA: TGCGCCAGCAGCTTGAACAGGGAGACCGGGGAGCTGTTTTTT